Below, 30 T cell receptor beta chains from the same sample are listed, as sequenced in a study of blood T cell repertoires in COVID-19. Using immunoSEQ multiplex PCR, the repertoire was profiled, and TCRdb retains in-frame clones only, with some absent. The table lists 310,000 or so clones, more than 75% of them singletons, with 1% in the top ten. The sample comprised peripheral blood. These receptors all stem from a man aged 45-65 years with active or convalescent COVID-19.

The V call is TRBV5-4, the J call TRBJ1-3; 7 bases map to TRBD1. CDR3 length equals 14 residues. CDR1 is SGHNT and CDR2 is YYREEE in the germline V gene (reference sequence). V gave up 4 bases and J gave up 4 bases; unmatched junction bases: 5. CDR3 DNA: TGTGCCAGCAGCCAACAGGGGCTCGGAAACACCATATATTTT. This encodes CASSQQGLGNTIYF.

V and J are TRBV9 and TRBJ1-1; D is possibly TRBD1 (6 bases). This CDR3 has 14 amino acids. Germline V gives CDR1 SGDLS, CDR2 YYNGEE. V lost 1 base to trimming and J lost 2 bases, with 9 bases between them. The CDR3 is CASSVTGGNTEAFF. As DNA, the CDR3 is TGTGCCAGCAGCGTAACGGGGGGCAACACTGAAGCTTTCTTT.

This rearrangement joins TRBV27 to TRBJ2-1; 9 positions agree with TRBD2. This CDR3 has 17 amino acids. V lost 1 base, J lost 5 bases, and 9 bases stayed unmatched. CDR1 MNHEY and CDR2 SMNVEV come from the germline V gene (reference sequence). CDR3 amino acids: CASSLWFPGLANNEQFF. The CDR3 nucleotides are TGTGCCAGCAGTTTATGGTTCCCGGGACTAGCCAACAATGAGCAGTTCTTC.

The gene calls are TRBV5-1 and TRBJ2-1; TRBD1 might be the D (6 bases). The germline gives CDR1 SGHRS, CDR2 YFSETQ. This CDR3 is 14 amino acids long. V lost 3 bases to trimming and J lost 7 bases, with 14 bases between them. In DNA, the CDR3 is TGCGCCAGCAGCTCAGGACAGCTAGGGAATGAGCAGTTCTTC. It yields the protein CASSSGQLGNEQFF.

The chain carries TRBV27 and TRBJ1-1, with D possibly TRBD1 on 5 matching bases. Trimming shortened V by 6 bases and J by 0 bases, and 14 bases separated the two germline ends. CDR3 length: 15 residues. Germline V lookup: CDR1 MNHEY, CDR2 SMNVEV (reference sequence). The chain's CDR3 is CASSRMGQMNTEAFF. In DNA form, the CDR3 reads TGTGCCAGCAGCCGAATGGGGCAGATGAACACTGAAGCTTTCTTT.

J is TRBJ2-5 and V is TRBV24-1, with a possible D match to TRBD1 (5 bases). Trimming removed 0 bases at V and 2 bases at J, with 15 bases between. CDR3 size: 17 residues. CDR1 KGHDR and CDR2 SFDVKD come from the germline V gene. The CDR3 sequence: CATSDLPKGHRQETQYF. CDR3 coding DNA: TGTGCCACCAGTGATTTGCCAAAGGGGCATCGTCAAGAGACCCAGTACTTC.

The chain combines TRBV19 with TRBJ1-3; no clear D. In germline, CDR1 is LNHDA, CDR2 SQIVND (reference sequence). There are 14 residues in the CDR3. V was cut by 3 bases and J by 1 base, with 7 bases left in between. Here the CDR3 DNA reads TGTGCCAGTAGTATGAGGATTTCTGGAAACACCATATATTTT. It yields the protein CASSMRISGNTIYF.

The rearrangement uses TRBV6-6 and TRBJ1-1, with D unclear. The CDR3 is 15 residues long. Germline CDR1 reads MNHNY; CDR2 reads SVGAGI (reference sequence). Trimming removed 2 bases at V and 2 bases at J, with 12 bases between. This CDR3 reads CASSYPRQANTEAFF. The CDR3 bases are TGTGCCAGCAGTTACCCCAGGCAGGCCAACACTGAAGCTTTCTTT.

V usage is TRBV2 and J usage is TRBJ1-1; TRBD1 matches 10 bases. The CDR3 has 15 amino acids. The junction had 5 bases not matched to a gene; V was cut back by 1 base and J by 6 bases. CDR1 and CDR2 from the germline V gene are SNHLY and FYNNEI. For the CDR3, the DNA is TGTGCCAGCAGTGAAGGGACAGGGGGAATAGCTGAAGCTTTCTTT. It encodes CASSEGTGGIAEAFF.

The sample holds one count of this clone. This sequence joins TRBV9 and TRBJ1-1, with D possibly being TRBD1 (5 bases). Germline-derived CDR1 and CDR2 are SGDLS and YYNGEE. V lost 3 bases and J 0 bases, leaving 15 bases between the germline ends. The CDR3 sequence is 16 residues long. This CDR3 is CASSEAGRGMNTEAFF. In nucleotides, the CDR3 is TGTGCCAGCAGCGAAGCGGGCCGGGGCATGAACACTGAAGCTTTCTTT.

The V and J genes are TRBV3-1 (or the pseudogene TRBV3-2) and TRBJ2-7; D is perhaps TRBD2 (5 bases). The germline V gene has CDR1 LGHDT and CDR2 YNNKEL (reference sequence). The CDR3 sequence is 15 residues long. The V gene lost 0 bases and the J gene lost 0 bases, with 9 bases spanning the gap. The CDR3, as DNA: TGTGCCAGCAGCCAAGATGGACTGAGCTCCTACGAGCAGTACTTC. It codes for CASSQDGLSSYEQYF.

This clone was recorded only once. The V and J genes are TRBV11-2 and TRBJ2-7, with D unresolved. The CDR3 loop spans 14 amino acids. Trimming removed 0 bases from V and 0 bases from J, with 6 bases in between. Germline lookup yields CDR1 SGHAT and CDR2 FQNNGV. In DNA form, the CDR3 reads TGTGCCAGCAGCTTAGATCCAGTCTCCTACGAGCAGTACTTC. Encoded protein: CASSLDPVSYEQYF.

The CDR3 is CASSQGQDSSPLHF. The DNA for the CDR3 is TGTGCCAGCAGCCAAGGCCAGGATTCTTCACCCCTCCACTTT. V and J are TRBV4-2 and TRBJ1-6, with D hard to call. Trimming took off 1 base at V and 9 bases at J, with 10 bases between the two ends. CDR3 length: 14 amino acids. From germline, CDR1 is LGHNA and CDR2 YNFKEQ.

The chain is built from TRBV6-2 or TRBV6-3 and TRBJ1-4; tentative D call: TRBD1 (6 bases). Looked up from germline, CDR1 is MNHEY and CDR2 is SVGEGT. The CDR3 covers 16 residues. The V gene lost 0 bases and the J gene lost 4 bases, with 12 bases spanning the gap. CDR3 coding DNA: TGTGCCAGCAGTTACTCCCCGGACAGCCTTAATGAAAAACTGTTTTTT. Translating gives CASSYSPDSLNEKLFF.

The chain employs TRBV7-9 and TRBJ1-1; D gene uncertain. V lost 5 bases and J 7 bases, leaving 11 bases between the germline ends. CDR3 length: 12 amino acids. Germline CDR1 SEHNR, CDR2 FQNEAQ (reference sequence). The CDR3 DNA follows: TGTGCCAGCAGCATTGTCCCATTTGAAGCTTTCTTT. This gives the protein CASSIVPFEAFF. Looking up the rest from reference TRBV7-9 and TRBJ1-1 gives the full variable domain: DTGVSQNPRHKITKRGQNVTFRCDPISEHNRLYWYRQTLGQGPEFLTYFQNEAQLEKSRLLSDRFSAERPKGSFSTLEIQRTEQGDSAMYLCASSIVPFEAFFGQGTRLTVV.

This clone was found once. The rearrangement uses TRBV7-3 and TRBJ2-3; 8 bases match TRBD1. The CDR3 consists of 15 residues. V gave up 3 bases and J gave up 1 base; unmatched junction bases: 3. Per the germline V gene, CDR1 is SGHTA and CDR2 is FQGTGA. The CDR3 DNA follows: TGTGCCAGCAGCTTTGGACAGGGTCGCACAGATACGCAGTATTTT. Protein sequence: CASSFGQGRTDTQYF.

As regards this clone: In the same sample, other DNA sequences code for this CDR3. The chain links TRBV27 to TRBJ1-5; D not certain. CDR3 size: 15 residues. Trimming removed 2 bases at V and 0 bases at J, with 8 bases between. The germline CDR1 and CDR2 sequences are MNHEY and SMNVEV (reference sequence). The CDR3 region is CASSLEGLSNQPQHF. As DNA, the CDR3 is TGTGCCAGCAGTTTAGAGGGTCTTAGCAATCAGCCCCAGCATTTT.

This clone was seen once. The chain recombines TRBV10-3 with TRBJ2-6; weak D call: TRBD2 (6 bases). CDR3 size: 21 residues. The germline V and J ends were trimmed by 2 bases and 2 bases, with 25 bases remaining between them. CDR1 and CDR2 (germline): ENHRY, SYGVKD. CDR3 sequence: CAISETDLFRELPTGANVLTF. CDR3 nucleotide sequence: TGTGCCATCAGTGAGACTGATCTCTTCCGGGAGCTTCCCACTGGGGCCAACGTCCTGACTTTC.

The chain has TRBV3-1 (or the pseudogene TRBV3-2) and TRBJ1-4; possibly TRBD1 for D (6 bases). This CDR3 spans 16 amino acids. V was trimmed by 1 base and J by 0 bases, leaving 9 bases between them. The germline V gene encodes CDR1 LGHDT and CDR2 YNNKEL (reference sequence). The CDR3 region is CASSQGTAATNEKLFF. CDR3 nucleotide sequence: TGTGCCAGCAGCCAAGGGACAGCTGCAACTAATGAAAAACTGTTTTTT.

V usage is TRBV18 and J usage is TRBJ1-1; TRBD1 matches 8 bases. The CDR3 has 15 residues. CDR1 is KGHSH and CDR2 is LQKENI in the germline V gene. The J segment lost 5 bases and the V segment lost 5 bases, leaving 10 bases of the junction unmatched. The CDR3, as DNA: TGTGCCAGCTCAGACAGGGGCTTATACGAAACTGAAGCTTTCTTT. Its translation: CASSDRGLYETEAFF.

This clone came up once. This chain joins TRBV5-1 and TRBJ2-7; maybe TRBD2 (6 bases). CDR1 and CDR2 (germline): SGHRS, YFSETQ. Trimming stripped 5 bases from V and 2 bases from J, with 20 bases between. The CDR3 loop spans 16 amino acids. Here the CDR3 DNA reads TGCGCCAGCAGTCCATACTTTAACGGGGGACCCTACGAGCAGTACTTC. Translating gives CASSPYFNGGPYEQYF.

The J gene is TRBJ2-7, the V gene TRBV5-8; 12 positions agree with TRBD2. V lost 1 base, J lost 1 base, and 9 bases stayed unmatched. The CDR3 runs to 18 residues. Looked up from germline, CDR1 is SGHTS and CDR2 is YDEGEE. DNA for the CDR3: TGTGCCAGCAGCTTGTCGGCTAGCGGGAGGGCCTATTCCTACGAGCAGTACTTC. Its protein product is CASSLSASGRAYSYEQYF.

The V call is TRBV12-3 or TRBV12-4, the J call TRBJ2-7; D unclear. Trimming stripped 3 bases from V and 9 bases from J, with 9 bases between. The CDR3 runs to 11 residues. This chain's CDR3 is CASSFGVAQYF. The CDR3 DNA follows: TGTGCCAGCAGTTTTGGAGTAGCGCAGTACTTC.

The genes are TRBV5-6 and TRBJ2-3; the match to TRBD1 covers 8 bases. V was clipped by 3 bases and J by 3 bases; unmatched bases: 6. CDR1 and CDR2 (germline): SGHDT, YYEEEE. The CDR3 length is 15 residues. In DNA form, the CDR3 reads TGTGCCAGCAGCTGGGCAGGGGGCGCGACAGATACGCAGTATTTT. This gives the protein CASSWAGGATDTQYF. Full variable domain (missing parts from reference TRBV5-6 and TRBJ2-3): DAGVTQSPTHLIKTRGQQVTLRCSPKSGHDTVSWYQQALGQGPQFIFQYYEEEERQRGNFPDRFSGHQFPNYSSELNVNALLLGDSALYLCASSWAGGATDTQYFGPGTRLTVL.

The chain recombines TRBV18 with TRBJ1-1, with 10 bases matching TRBD1. The germline CDR1 and CDR2 sequences are KGHSH and LQKENI. V shed 2 bases, J shed 5 bases, and the junction held 8 bases outside the gene matches. This CDR3 has 16 residues. CDR3 DNA: TGTGCCAGCTCACCAAACTCCGGGACAGGGGTGACTGAAGCTTTCTTT. Translating gives CASSPNSGTGVTEAFF. Based on the CDR3 plus reference TRBV18 and TRBJ1-1, the full variable domain is NAGVMQNPRHLVRRRGQEARLRCSPMKGHSHVYWYRQLPEEGLKFMVYLQKENIIDESGMPKERFSAEFPKEGPSILRIQQVVRGDSAAYFCASSPNSGTGVTEAFFGQGTRLTVV.

This clone was found a few times. V gene TRBV6-5 combines with J gene TRBJ1-5; 8 nucleotides align to TRBD1. The germline CDR1 and CDR2 sequences are MNHEY and SVGAGI. CDR3 length equals 15 residues. J was trimmed by 5 bases and V by 0 bases; bases with no gene match: 3. The chain's CDR3 is CASSYSRGQDQPQHF. The CDR3 DNA follows: TGTGCCAGCAGTTACTCGAGGGGACAGGATCAGCCCCAGCATTTT.

The CDR3: CASSSQDRGLGNTIYF. CDR3 sequence (DNA): TGTGCCAGCTCAAGCCAGGACAGGGGGCTCGGAAACACCATATATTTT. The chain has TRBV18 and TRBJ1-3; TRBD1 aligns across 11 bases. Germline assignment: CDR1 KGHSH and CDR2 LQKENI. The CDR3 has 16 amino acids. J was trimmed by 4 bases and V by 5 bases; bases with no gene match: 7.

The chain joins TRBV11-2 to TRBJ2-7, with D tentatively TRBD2 (6 bases). Germline CDR1 SGHAT, CDR2 FQNNGV. CDR3 length equals 15 residues. V was shortened by 5 bases and J by 0 bases, with 14 bases between the two germline ends. CDR3 in DNA: TGTGCCAGCAGCCCCGCGGGGCGGACCTCCTACGAGCAGTACTTC. Residues: CASSPAGRTSYEQYF. The variable domain in full, with the rest retrieved from reference TRBV11-2 and TRBJ2-7, is EAGVAQSPRYKIIEKRQSVAFWCNPISGHATLYWYQQILGQGPKLLIQFQNNGVVDDSQLPKDRFSAERLKGVDSTLKIQPAKLEDSAVYLCASSPAGRTSYEQYFGPGTRLTVT.

CDR3 protein: CASSYGPGGDEQFF. The DNA of the CDR3 is TGTGCCAGCAGTTACGGGCCAGGGGGTGATGAGCAGTTCTTC. This chain links TRBV6-5 with TRBJ2-1, with 7 positions matching TRBD1. From germline, CDR1 is MNHEY and CDR2 SVGAGI. V lost 2 bases, J lost 8 bases, and 6 bases stayed unmatched. This CDR3 is built from 14 residues.

J is TRBJ2-7 and V is TRBV6-1; perhaps TRBD1 as D (6 bases). The CDR3 runs 15 residues. V was shortened by 2 bases and J by 2 bases, with 13 bases between the two germline ends. CDR1 MNHNS and CDR2 SASEGT come from the germline V gene. The CDR3 here is CASSERGQIPYEQYF. The CDR3 DNA sequence: TGTGCCAGCAGTGAAAGGGGACAAATCCCCTACGAGCAGTACTTC.